Following are 18 T cell receptor beta chains from one sample sequenced in a study of cytomegalovirus exposure and HLA in healthy donors. Vbeta (60) and Jbeta (13) primers were used in the PCR. Here immunoSEQ multiplex PCR was the method, and the copy in TCRdb shows in-frame clones only, minus some. The sample records roughly 140,000 clones, about 84% being singletons. Sequencing was performed on PBMCs. These receptors originate from a male donor in good health and CMV-seronegative.

The J gene is TRBJ1-5, the V gene TRBV28, with D possibly being TRBD1 (6 bases). Trimming cost V 5 bases and J 0 bases, with 20 bases left between them. The CDR3 loop spans 18 amino acids. Germline V gene sequence: CDR1 MDHEN, CDR2 SYDVKM. The CDR3 nucleotides read TGTGCCAGCAGTCCCCAAAGAGTGAGACAGGATAGCAATCAGCCCCAGCATTTT. Protein product: CASSPQRVRQDSNQPQHF.

The chain carries TRBV14 and TRBJ1-2, with a tentative D call TRBD1 (5 bases). Trimming left V 5 bases short and J 7 bases short, with 20 bases between. Germline V gene data show CDR1 as SGHDN and CDR2 as FVKESK. The CDR3 contains 15 residues. The CDR3 DNA is TGTGCCAGCAGCTCCGGGTTCGGGGGAAGTTGTGGCTACACCTTC. Translating it yields CASSSGFGGSCGYTF.

The chain combines TRBV6-1 with TRBJ2-2, with D possibly being TRBD1 (5 bases). The CDR3 has 16 residues. The germline V gene has CDR1 MNHNS and CDR2 SASEGT. Between the trimmed V and J ends, which lost 0 bases and 7 bases, there was a span of 15 bases. CDR3 bases: TGTGCCAGCAGTGAAGCCCCCAGGGTAATTGTCGGGGAGCTGTTTTTT. Amino acid sequence: CASSEAPRVIVGELFF.

The DNA of the CDR3 is TGTGCCAGCAGCTTACCCGGTGCCTACAATGAGCAGTTCTTC. It codes for CASSLPGAYNEQFF. The V gene is TRBV7-7, the J gene TRBJ2-1; D remains unclear. V was shortened by 2 bases and J by 2 bases, with 7 bases between the two germline ends. The CDR3 covers 14 residues. CDR1 and CDR2 (germline): SSHAT, FNYEAQ (reference sequence).

The rearrangement links TRBV5-1 to TRBJ2-5; 10 bases line up with TRBD2. The germline gives CDR1 SGHRS, CDR2 YFSETQ. The junction had 3 bases not matched to a gene; V was cut back by 2 bases and J by 2 bases. This CDR3 has 15 amino acids. The CDR3 nucleotides are TGCGCCAGCAGCTTTCTAGCGGGGGATCAAGAGACCCAGTACTTC. Translating gives CASSFLAGDQETQYF.

The chain carries TRBV11-2 and TRBJ1-1; D may be TRBD1 (6 bases). From germline, CDR1 is SGHAT and CDR2 FQNNGV. There are 15 residues in the CDR3. V lost 1 base to trimming and J lost 3 bases, with 12 bases between them. CDR3 protein: CASSLVGAGDTEAFF. Here the CDR3 DNA reads TGTGCCAGCAGCTTAGTTGGGGCAGGGGACACTGAAGCTTTCTTT.

The rearrangement uses TRBV6-6 and TRBJ2-7, with 9 positions matching TRBD1. Per germline, CDR1 MNHNY and CDR2 SVGAGI (reference sequence). The V segment lost 5 bases and the J segment 1 base; nucleotides outside the gene matches: 9. This CDR3 contains 16 residues. The CDR3 protein is CASSNAGTGLSYEQYF. CDR3 DNA sequence: TGTGCCAGCAGTAACGCCGGGACAGGGTTGTCCTACGAGCAGTACTTC.

The rearrangement uses TRBV7-2 and TRBJ1-2; possible D gene TRBD1, 5 bases. CDR1 and CDR2 (germline): SGHTA, FQGNSA. The CDR3 runs to 16 residues. Trimming took 3 bases from V and 3 from J, leaving 17 bases between them. For the CDR3, the DNA is TGTGCCAGCAGCTTTGACCTGGGGCGCGCATACTATGGCTACACCTTC. Amino acid sequence: CASSFDLGRAYYGYTF. Full variable domain (outside the CDR3, taken from reference TRBV7-2 and TRBJ1-2): GAGVSQSPSNKVTEKGKDVELRCDPISGHTALYWYRQSLGQGLEFLIYFQGNSAPDKSGLPSDRFSAERTGGSVSTLTIQRTQQEDSAVYLCASSFDLGRAYYGYTFGSGTRLTVV.

This rearrangement joins TRBV6-4 to TRBJ1-4; 7 bases fit TRBD1. The J segment lost 5 bases and the V segment lost 2 bases, leaving 5 bases of the junction unmatched. The germline CDR1 and CDR2 sequences are MRHNA and SNTAGT. This CDR3 has 15 residues. DNA for the CDR3: TGTGCCAGCAGTGACACGGGACAGCTGAATGAAAAACTGTTTTTT. It encodes CASSDTGQLNEKLFF.

The genes are TRBV13 and TRBJ2-7, with a tentative D call TRBD1 (5 bases). V lost 5 bases to trimming and J lost 2 bases, with 13 bases between them. Germline V gives CDR1 PRHDT, CDR2 FYEKMQ (reference sequence). The CDR3 is 14 residues long. The CDR3 nucleotides are TGTGCCAGCAGCATAATGGACAAAACCTACGAGCAGTACTTC. It specifies CASSIMDKTYEQYF.

This clone was seen only once. The rearrangement links TRBV7-9 to TRBJ2-7; the match to TRBD2 covers 7 bases. V was clipped by 3 bases and J by 4 bases; unmatched bases: 6. This CDR3 has 14 amino acids. Germline CDR1 and CDR2: SEHNR and FQNEAQ (reference sequence). As DNA, the CDR3 is TGTGCCAGCAGCTTCGGCGGGGGTCAATACGAGCAGTACTTC. Amino acids: CASSFGGGQYEQYF. Full variable domain (outside the CDR3, taken from reference TRBV7-9 and TRBJ2-7): DTGVSQNPRHKITKRGQNVTFRCDPISEHNRLYWYRQTLGQGPEFLTYFQNEAQLEKSRLLSDRFSAERPKGSFSTLEIQRTEQGDSAMYLCASSFGGGQYEQYFGPGTRLTVT.

This clone was seen once. V gene TRBV7-2 combines with J gene TRBJ2-3, with TRBD2 matching over 9 bases. CDR3 length: 16 amino acids. Trimming took 4 bases from V and 5 from J; bases not matched to a gene: 10. Germline V gene data show CDR1 as SGHTA and CDR2 as FQGNSA. The CDR3 DNA sequence: TGTGCCAGCAGCTCGTGGCGGGAGGGCGGGGGAGATACGCAGTATTTT. It yields the protein CASSSWREGGGDTQYF.

The chain uses TRBV6-5 and TRBJ1-6; TRBD1 matches at 9 bases. With 6 bases clipped from V and 10 bases from J, the junction kept 7 bases outside the gene matches. Germline V gives CDR1 MNHEY, CDR2 SVGAGI. This CDR3 region has 14 residues. CDR3: CASRGGQGRSPLHF. CDR3 nucleotides: TGTGCCAGCAGAGGGGGACAGGGCCGATCACCCCTCCACTTT.

The CDR3 DNA reads as TGTGCCAGCAGCGTCTCGGGGAGGGGCGATGAAAAACTGTTTTTT. Protein: CASSVSGRGDEKLFF. The chain uses TRBV9 and TRBJ1-4, with D maybe TRBD1 (5 bases). The CDR3 consists of 15 residues. The germline gives CDR1 SGDLS, CDR2 YYNGEE. Trimming pared 2 bases from V and 6 bases from J, leaving 14 bases between.

This rearrangement joins TRBV15 to TRBJ2-1; a weak D match, TRBD2 (5 bases). Per the germline V gene, CDR1 is LNHNV and CDR2 is YYDKDF (reference sequence). The CDR3 covers 14 residues. Trimming took 5 bases from V and 3 from J, leaving 11 bases between them. CDR3 sequence: CATSYRGVYNEQFF. The CDR3 nucleotides are TGTGCCACCAGCTATCGGGGAGTCTACAATGAGCAGTTCTTC.

This chain connects TRBV19 to TRBJ2-3; D might be TRBD2 (6 bases). V gave up 4 bases and J gave up 5 bases, with 13 bases separating them. CDR1 is LNHDA, CDR2 SQIVND, per germline (reference sequence). CDR3 length: 14 residues. Here the CDR3 reads CASSRAGIGDTQYF. DNA for the CDR3: TGTGCCAGTAGTAGAGCGGGCATTGGAGATACGCAGTATTTT.

The rearrangement uses TRBV5-4 and TRBJ1-3; D perhaps matches TRBD1 (5 bases). Germline values: CDR1 SGHNT, CDR2 YYREEE (reference sequence). V was cut by 0 bases and J by 0 bases, with 7 bases left in between. This CDR3 spans 15 amino acids. The CDR3 bases are TGTGCCAGCAGCTTGGCCGGGGGCTCTGGAAACACCATATATTTT. Its translation: CASSLAGGSGNTIYF.

The genes are TRBV9 and TRBJ2-3; TRBD2 agrees at 8 bases. CDR3 size: 13 residues. Per the germline V gene, CDR1 is SGDLS and CDR2 is YYNGEE. The ends lost 7 bases at V and 1 base at J; junction bases unmatched: 2. Written as DNA, the CDR3 is TGTGCCAGCGGGCGGGAGGGCACAGATACGCAGTATTTT. It encodes CASGREGTDTQYF.